Following are 9 T cell receptor beta chains from one sample sequenced in a study of blood T cell repertoires in COVID-19. Using immunoSEQ multiplex PCR, the repertoire was profiled, and TCRdb retains in-frame clones only, with some absent. The repertoire holds approximately 360,000 clones, with 80% to 90% as singletons. The sample taken for sequencing was peripheral blood. These receptors were obtained from a man aged 40-49 years with acute or convalescent COVID-19.

V gene TRBV30 combines with J gene TRBJ1-4, with TRBD1 as a possible D gene (5 bases). V lost 2 bases and J 7 bases, leaving 23 bases between the germline ends. The CDR3 has 17 residues. Germline CDR1 and CDR2: GTSNPN and SVGIG (reference sequence). The CDR3 DNA sequence: TGTGCCTGGAGTCCACAAAAGGGAAAGGGGCTGACTGAAAAACTGTTTTTT. Encoded protein: CAWSPQKGKGLTEKLFF.

The V call is TRBV27, the J call TRBJ1-5, with unresolved D. Trimming stripped 1 base from V and 0 bases from J, with 7 bases between. The CDR3 is 15 amino acids. Germline CDR1 is MNHEY and CDR2 is SMNVEV (reference sequence). Here the CDR3 DNA reads TGTGCCAGCAGTTTATTCAGTTATAGCAATCAGCCCCAGCATTTT. Its translation is CASSLFSYSNQPQHF.

This clone was counted a single time. The chain carries TRBV4-2 and TRBJ1-6; 8 bases fit TRBD1. V shed 3 bases and J 7 bases; nucleotides not matched to a gene: 5. CDR3 length: 15 amino acids. Germline CDR1 reads LGHNA; CDR2 reads YNFKEQ. As DNA, the CDR3 is TGTGCCAGCAGCCAGACAGGGGCAGGGAATTCACCCCTCCACTTT. Translated, it gives CASSQTGAGNSPLHF.

The chain recombines TRBV27 with TRBJ2-1, with D perhaps TRBD2 (6 bases). Germline V gives CDR1 MNHEY, CDR2 SMNVEV (reference sequence). Trimming left V 0 bases short and J 3 bases short, with 18 bases between. This CDR3 is built from 18 residues. The CDR3 protein is CASSLSKDRRANYNEQFF. As DNA, the CDR3 is TGTGCCAGCAGTTTATCAAAGGACCGGAGGGCCAACTACAATGAGCAGTTCTTC.

The J gene is TRBJ2-7, the V gene TRBV14; TRBD1 might be the D (6 bases). Germline values: CDR1 SGHDN, CDR2 FVKESK. V was cut by 4 bases and J by 4 bases, with 17 bases left in between. The CDR3 is 15 amino acids. The CDR3 DNA sequence: TGTGCCAGCAGCCTACTCAGGACAGATGGATACGAGCAGTACTTC. Its protein is CASSLLRTDGYEQYF.

The rearrangement joins TRBV6-2 or TRBV6-3 to TRBJ1-1; 9 bases line up with TRBD1. This CDR3 comprises 14 residues. The V gene's germline CDR1 is MNHEY and CDR2 SVGEGT. The V gene end was trimmed by 5 bases and the J gene end by 7 bases; junction bases not matched to a gene: 8. The CDR3 sequence is CASSPGTGLFEAFF. Written as DNA, the CDR3 is TGTGCCAGCAGTCCCGGGACAGGGCTTTTTGAAGCTTTCTTT.

The genes are TRBV28 and TRBJ1-1; D might be TRBD1 (5 bases). This CDR3 is 15 amino acids long. Germline CDR1 and CDR2: MDHEN and SYDVKM. Trimming took 7 bases from V and 0 from J, leaving 15 bases between them. CDR3 nucleotides: TGTGCCAGCAATTTTAGGGGAATCCTGAACACTGAAGCTTTCTTT. This encodes CASNFRGILNTEAFF.

CDR3 loop: CSAGDRAEAFF. The CDR3 region has the DNA TGCAGTGCTGGGGACAGAGCTGAAGCTTTCTTT. The chain links TRBV20-1 to TRBJ1-1; 7 bases map to TRBD1. This CDR3 has 11 residues. Germline V gene sequence: CDR1 DFQATT, CDR2 SNEGSKA (reference sequence). The V gene end was trimmed by 5 bases and the J gene end by 6 bases; junction bases not matched to a gene: 3.

V gene TRBV5-1 combines with J gene TRBJ2-7; 10 positions agree with TRBD2. Germline-derived CDR1 and CDR2 are SGHRS and YFSETQ. V trimming: 3 bases; J trimming: 0 bases; junction bases outside the gene matches: 12. The CDR3 covers 18 residues. The CDR3 sequence is CASSYAWTSGPSSYEQYF. Here the CDR3 DNA reads TGCGCCAGCAGCTATGCTTGGACTAGCGGCCCTAGCTCCTACGAGCAGTACTTC.